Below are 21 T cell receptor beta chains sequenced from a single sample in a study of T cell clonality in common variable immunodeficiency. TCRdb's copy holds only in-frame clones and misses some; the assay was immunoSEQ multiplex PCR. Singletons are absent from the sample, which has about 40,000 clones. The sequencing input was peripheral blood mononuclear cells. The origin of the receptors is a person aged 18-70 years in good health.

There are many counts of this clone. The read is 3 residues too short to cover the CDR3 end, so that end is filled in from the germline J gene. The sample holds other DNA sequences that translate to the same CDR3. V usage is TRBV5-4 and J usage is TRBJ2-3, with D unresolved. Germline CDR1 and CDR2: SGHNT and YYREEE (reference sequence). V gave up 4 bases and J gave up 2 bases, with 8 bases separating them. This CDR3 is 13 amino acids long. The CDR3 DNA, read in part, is TGTGCCAGCAGCCTCCCTATCACAGATACG. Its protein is CASSLPITDT. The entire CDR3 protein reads CASSLPITDTQYF.

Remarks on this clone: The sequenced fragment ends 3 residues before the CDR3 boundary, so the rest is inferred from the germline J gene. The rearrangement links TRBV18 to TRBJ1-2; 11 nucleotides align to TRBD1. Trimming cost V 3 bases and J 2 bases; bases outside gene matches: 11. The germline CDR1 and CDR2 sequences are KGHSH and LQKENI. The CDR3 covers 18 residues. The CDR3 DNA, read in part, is TGTGCCAGCTCACCCTTGGGACAGGGGGGAAAGAACAACTATGGC. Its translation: CASSPLGQGGKNNYG. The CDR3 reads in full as CASSPLGQGGKNNYGYTF.

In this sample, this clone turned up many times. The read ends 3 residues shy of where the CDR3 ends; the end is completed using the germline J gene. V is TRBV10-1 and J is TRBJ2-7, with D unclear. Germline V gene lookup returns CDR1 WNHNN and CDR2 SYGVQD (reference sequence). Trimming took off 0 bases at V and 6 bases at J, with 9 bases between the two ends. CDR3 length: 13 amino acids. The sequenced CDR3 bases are TGCGCCAGCAGTGAGTCTTTTGCGTCCGAG. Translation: CASSESFASE. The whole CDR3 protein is CASSESFASEQYF.

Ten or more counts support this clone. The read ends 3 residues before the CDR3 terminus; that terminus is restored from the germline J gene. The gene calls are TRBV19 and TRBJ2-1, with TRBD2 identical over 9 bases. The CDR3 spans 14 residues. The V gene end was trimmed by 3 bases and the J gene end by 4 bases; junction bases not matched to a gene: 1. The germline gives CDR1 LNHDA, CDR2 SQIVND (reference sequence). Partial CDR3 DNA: TGTGCCAGTAGTATGAGCGGGGGGTACAATGAG. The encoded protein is CASSMSGGYNE. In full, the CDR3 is CASSMSGGYNEQFF.

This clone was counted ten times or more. The covered CDR3 bases are TGCGCCAGCAGCTTGGACTTCATGAACACTGAA. Amino acid sequence: CASSLDFMNTE. The full CDR3 is CASSLDFMNTEAFF. This sequence joins TRBV5-1 and TRBJ1-1; D ambiguous. The read gets to within 3 residues of the CDR3 end, and the germline J gene fills in the rest. The CDR3 spans 14 residues. Germline CDR1 is SGHRS and CDR2 is YFSETQ. V was cut by 0 bases and J by 0 bases, with 6 bases left in between.

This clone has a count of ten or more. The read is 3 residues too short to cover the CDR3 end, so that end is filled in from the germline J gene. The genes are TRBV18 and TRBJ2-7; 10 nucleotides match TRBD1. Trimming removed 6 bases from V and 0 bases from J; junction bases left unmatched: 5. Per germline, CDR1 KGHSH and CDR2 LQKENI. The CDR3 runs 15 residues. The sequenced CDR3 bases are TGTGCCAGCTCTTCCGGGACAGGGGTCTCCTACGAG. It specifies CASSSGTGVSYE. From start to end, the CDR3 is CASSSGTGVSYEQYF. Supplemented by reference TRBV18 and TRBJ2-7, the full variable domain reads NAGVMQNPRHLVRRRGQEARLRCSPMKGHSHVYWYRQLPEEGLKFMVYLQKENIIDESGMPKERFSAEFPKEGPSILRIQQVVRGDSAAYFCASSSGTGVSYEQYFGPGTRLTVT.

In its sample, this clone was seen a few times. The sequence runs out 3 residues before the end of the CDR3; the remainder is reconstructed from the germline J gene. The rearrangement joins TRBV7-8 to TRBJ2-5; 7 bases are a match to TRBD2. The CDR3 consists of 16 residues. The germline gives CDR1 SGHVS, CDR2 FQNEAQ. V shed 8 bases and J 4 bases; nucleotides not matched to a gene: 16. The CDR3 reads CASCLTFQTSRETQYF. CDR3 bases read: TGTGCCAGCTGCCTTACTTTCCAGACTAGCAGAGAGACC.

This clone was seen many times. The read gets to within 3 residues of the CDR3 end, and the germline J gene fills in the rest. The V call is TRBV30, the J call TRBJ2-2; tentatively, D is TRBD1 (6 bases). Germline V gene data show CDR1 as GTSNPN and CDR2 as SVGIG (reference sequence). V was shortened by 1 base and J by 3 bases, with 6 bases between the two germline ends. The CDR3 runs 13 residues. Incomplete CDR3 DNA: TGTGCCTGGAGTGGGGGGCACACCGGGGAG. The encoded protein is CAWSGGHTGE. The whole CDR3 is CAWSGGHTGELFF.

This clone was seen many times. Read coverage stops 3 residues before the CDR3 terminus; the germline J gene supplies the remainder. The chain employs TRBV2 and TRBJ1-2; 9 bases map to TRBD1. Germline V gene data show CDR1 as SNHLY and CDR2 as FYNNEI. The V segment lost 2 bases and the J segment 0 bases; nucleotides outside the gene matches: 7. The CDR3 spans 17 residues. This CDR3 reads CASSEKGGTGSNYGYTF. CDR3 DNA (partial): TGTGCCAGCAGTGAAAAGGGTGGGACAGGGTCTAACTATGGC.

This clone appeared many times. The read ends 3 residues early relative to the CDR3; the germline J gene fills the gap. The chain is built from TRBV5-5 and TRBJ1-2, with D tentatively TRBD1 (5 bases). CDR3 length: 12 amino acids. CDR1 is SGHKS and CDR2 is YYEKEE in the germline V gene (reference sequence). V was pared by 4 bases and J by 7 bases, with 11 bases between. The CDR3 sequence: CASSPPGPGYTF. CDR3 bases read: TGTGCCAGCAGCCCGCCAGGGCCTGGC.

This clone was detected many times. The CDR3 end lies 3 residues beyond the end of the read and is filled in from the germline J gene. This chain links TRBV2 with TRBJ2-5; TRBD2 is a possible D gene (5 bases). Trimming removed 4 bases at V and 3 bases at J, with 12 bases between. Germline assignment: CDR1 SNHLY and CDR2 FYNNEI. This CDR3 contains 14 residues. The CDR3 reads CASSVGYGEETQYF. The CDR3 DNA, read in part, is TGTGCCAGCAGTGTGGGGTACGGGGAAGAGACC.

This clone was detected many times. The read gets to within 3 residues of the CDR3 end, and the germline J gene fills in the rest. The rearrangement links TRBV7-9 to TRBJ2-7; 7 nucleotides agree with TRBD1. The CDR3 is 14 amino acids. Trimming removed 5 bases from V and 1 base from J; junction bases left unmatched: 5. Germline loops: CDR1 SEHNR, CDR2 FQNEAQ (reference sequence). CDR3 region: CASSPPTGSYEQYF. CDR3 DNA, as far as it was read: TGTGCCAGCAGCCCTCCGACAGGGTCCTACGAG.

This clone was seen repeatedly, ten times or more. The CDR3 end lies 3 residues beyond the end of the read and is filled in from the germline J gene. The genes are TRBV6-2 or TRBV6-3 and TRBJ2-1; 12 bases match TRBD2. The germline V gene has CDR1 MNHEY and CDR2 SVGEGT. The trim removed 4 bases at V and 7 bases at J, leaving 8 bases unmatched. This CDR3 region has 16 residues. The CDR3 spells CASSFLAGGPVNEQFF. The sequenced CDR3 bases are TGTGCCAGCAGTTTTCTAGCGGGAGGGCCGGTAAATGAG.

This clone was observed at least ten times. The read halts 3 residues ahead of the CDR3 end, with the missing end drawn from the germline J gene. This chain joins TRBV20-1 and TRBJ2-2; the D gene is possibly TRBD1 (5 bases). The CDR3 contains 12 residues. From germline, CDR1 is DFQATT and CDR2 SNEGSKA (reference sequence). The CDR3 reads CSAIEGANVLFF. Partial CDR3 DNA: TGCAGTGCTATTGAAGGGGCCAACGTG.

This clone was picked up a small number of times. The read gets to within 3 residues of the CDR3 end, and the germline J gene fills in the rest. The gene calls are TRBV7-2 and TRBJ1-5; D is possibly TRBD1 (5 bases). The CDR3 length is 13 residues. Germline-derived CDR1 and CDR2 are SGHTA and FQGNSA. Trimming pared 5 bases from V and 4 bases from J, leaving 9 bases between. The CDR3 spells CASSAGLNQPQHF. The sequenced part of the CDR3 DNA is TGTGCCAGCAGCGCGGGGCTTAATCAGCCC.

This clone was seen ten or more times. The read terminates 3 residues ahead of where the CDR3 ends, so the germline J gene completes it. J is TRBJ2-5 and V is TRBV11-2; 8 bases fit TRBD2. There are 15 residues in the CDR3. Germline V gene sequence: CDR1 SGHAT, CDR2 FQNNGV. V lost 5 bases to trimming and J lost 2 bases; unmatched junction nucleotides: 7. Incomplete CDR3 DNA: TGTGCCAGCAGCATTAGCGGGACGTTGCAAGAGACC. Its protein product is CASSISGTLQET. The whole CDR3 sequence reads CASSISGTLQETQYF.

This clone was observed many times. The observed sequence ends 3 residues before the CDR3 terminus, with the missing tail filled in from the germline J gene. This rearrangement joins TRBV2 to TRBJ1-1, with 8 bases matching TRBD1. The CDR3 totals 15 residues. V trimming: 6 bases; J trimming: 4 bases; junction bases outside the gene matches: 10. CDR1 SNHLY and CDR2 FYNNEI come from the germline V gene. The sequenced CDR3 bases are TGTGCCAGCAGAGGACAGGGTTCCGGCGGCACTGAA. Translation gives CASRGQGSGGTE. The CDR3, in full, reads CASRGQGSGGTEAFF.

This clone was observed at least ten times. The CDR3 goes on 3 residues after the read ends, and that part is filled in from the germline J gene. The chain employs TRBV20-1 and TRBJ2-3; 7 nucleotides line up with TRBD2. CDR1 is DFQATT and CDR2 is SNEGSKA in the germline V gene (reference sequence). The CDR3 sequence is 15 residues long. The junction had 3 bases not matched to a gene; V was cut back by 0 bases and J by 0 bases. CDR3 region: CSARDRRGSTDTQYF. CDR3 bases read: TGCAGTGCTAGAGATCGGCGGGGGAGCACAGATACG.

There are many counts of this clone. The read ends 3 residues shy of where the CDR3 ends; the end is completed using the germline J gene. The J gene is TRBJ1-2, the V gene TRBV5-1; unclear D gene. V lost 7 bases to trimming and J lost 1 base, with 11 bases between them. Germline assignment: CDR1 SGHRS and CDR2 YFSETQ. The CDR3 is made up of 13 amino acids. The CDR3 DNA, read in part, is TGCGCCAGCTCCCAAGCAAGTAACTATGGC. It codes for CASSQASNYG. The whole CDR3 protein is CASSQASNYGYTF. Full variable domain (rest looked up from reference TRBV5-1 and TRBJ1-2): KAGVTQTPRYLIKTRGQQVTLSCSPISGHRSVSWYQQTPGQGLQFLFEYFSETQRNKGNFPGRFSGRQFSNSRSEMNVSTLELGDSALYLCASSQASNYGYTFGSGTRLTVV.

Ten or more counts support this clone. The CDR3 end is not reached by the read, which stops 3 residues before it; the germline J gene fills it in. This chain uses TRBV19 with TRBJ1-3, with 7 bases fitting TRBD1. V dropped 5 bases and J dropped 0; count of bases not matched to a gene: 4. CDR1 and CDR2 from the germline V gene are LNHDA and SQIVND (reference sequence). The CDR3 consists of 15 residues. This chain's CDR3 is CASSPGTASGNTIYF. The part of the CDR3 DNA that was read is TGTGCCAGTAGTCCCGGGACAGCCTCTGGAAACACC.

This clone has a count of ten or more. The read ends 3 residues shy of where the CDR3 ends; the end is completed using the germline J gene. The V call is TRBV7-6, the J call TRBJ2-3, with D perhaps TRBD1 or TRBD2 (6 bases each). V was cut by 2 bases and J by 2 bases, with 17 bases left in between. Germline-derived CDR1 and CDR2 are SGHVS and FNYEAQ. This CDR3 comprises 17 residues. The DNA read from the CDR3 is TGTGCCAGCAGCTTAACTACAGGGAGGACCCCCACAGATACG. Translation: CASSLTTGRTPTDT. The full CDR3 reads CASSLTTGRTPTDTQYF.